These 30 T cell receptor beta chains share one sample of origin, sequenced in a study of a mutant IDH1 vaccine in newly diagnosed glioma. The antigens of these receptors remain unknown. Measured with immunoSEQ multiplex PCR; TCRdb has only the in-frame clones, and not every one. This sample has 30,000 to 35,000 clones; about 56% occur once, and the top ten carry about 11%. Time point defined: week 5, during vaccination. Every single dose of the vaccine, 300 ug of mutant IDH1 20-mer peptide, came with topical imiquimod. Sequenced here: PBMCs, sampled from a glioma patient whose treatment included an IDH1 peptide vaccine. The origin of the receptors is a woman under 30 with glioma.

The V and J genes are TRBV28 and TRBJ1-1, with 7 bases fitting TRBD1. Unmatched junction bases numbered 17, after V lost 7 bases and J lost 0 bases. The CDR3 extends over 18 amino acids. CDR1 MDHEN and CDR2 SYDVKM come from the germline V gene. Here the CDR3 reads CASKWDLPGQLMNTEAFF. The DNA of the CDR3 is TGTGCCAGCAAGTGGGATCTCCCGGGACAGCTCATGAACACTGAAGCTTTCTTT. The full variable domain, its missing parts supplied by reference TRBV28 and TRBJ1-1, is DVKVTQSSRYLVKRTGEKVFLECVQDMDHENMFWYRQDPGLGLRLIYFSYDVKMKEKGDIPEGYSVSREKKERFSLILESASTNQTSMYLCASKWDLPGQLMNTEAFFGQGTRLTVV.

This chain uses TRBV5-4 with TRBJ2-5, with 9 positions matching TRBD1. In germline, CDR1 is SGHNT, CDR2 YYREEE (reference sequence). V was pared by 2 bases and J by 5 bases, with 7 bases of the junction left unmatched. This CDR3 comprises 15 residues. Written as DNA, the CDR3 is TGTGCCAGCAGCTTCGCGACAGGGGGTGGGGAGACCCAGTACTTC. Its translation: CASSFATGGGETQYF.

This clone was seen more than once but under ten times. The chain has TRBV5-8 and TRBJ2-7, with D hard to call. CDR1 SGHTS and CDR2 YDEGEE come from the germline V gene. This CDR3 contains 9 residues. Trimming removed 3 bases at V and 7 bases at J, with 2 bases between. The CDR3 loop is CASSSEQYF. The CDR3 DNA reads as TGTGCCAGCAGCTCGGAGCAGTACTTC.

The chain uses TRBV27 and TRBJ2-2; D gene ambiguous. Trimming removed 5 bases at V and 6 bases at J, with 10 bases between. The germline V gene has CDR1 MNHEY and CDR2 SMNVEV (reference sequence). This CDR3 contains 13 residues. The CDR3 region is CASSRFGAGELFF. The CDR3 nucleotides read TGTGCCAGCAGTCGGTTCGGAGCCGGGGAGCTGTTTTTT.

This chain joins TRBV19 and TRBJ1-1; D remains unclear. Trimming removed 2 bases from V and 10 bases from J, with 11 bases in between. CDR1 is LNHDA, CDR2 SQIVND, per germline (reference sequence). There are 12 residues in the CDR3. The CDR3 protein is CASSISAIGAFF. CDR3 DNA sequence: TGTGCCAGTAGTATATCTGCCATCGGAGCTTTCTTT.

The V gene is TRBV4-2, the J gene TRBJ2-7, with D possibly TRBD2 on 6 matching bases. CDR3 length: 15 residues. The V gene's germline CDR1 is LGHNA and CDR2 YNFKEQ. V dropped 5 bases and J dropped 0 bases, with 14 bases sitting between them. CDR3 sequence: CASSTNRGSSYEQYF. The CDR3, as DNA: TGTGCCAGCAGCACTAACCGGGGGAGCTCCTACGAGCAGTACTTC.

CDR3 DNA sequence: TGTGCCAGCAGTTTTTCGACTCTACTATTGAACACTGAAGCTTTCTTT. Translated, it gives CASSFSTLLLNTEAFF. The rearrangement uses TRBV6-5 and TRBJ1-1; D is unclear. The CDR3 runs to 16 residues. The V end was cut by 4 bases, the J end by 0 bases, with 15 bases between. Germline V gene sequence: CDR1 MNHEY, CDR2 SVGAGI.

J is TRBJ2-4 and V is TRBV28, with D perhaps assigned TRBD1 or TRBD2 (5 bases each). Trimming stripped 4 bases from V and 4 bases from J, with 11 bases between. This CDR3 comprises 14 residues. Looked up from germline, CDR1 is MDHEN and CDR2 is SYDVKM. CDR3 in amino acids: CASSSRDQKNIQYF. The CDR3 DNA follows: TGTGCCAGCAGTTCCCGGGACCAAAAAAACATTCAGTACTTC.

The chain combines TRBV6-5 with TRBJ2-1; no clear D. V was trimmed by 2 bases and J by 10 bases, leaving 12 bases between them. CDR3 size: 13 residues. From germline, CDR1 is MNHEY and CDR2 SVGAGI. CDR3 in DNA: TGTGCCAGCAGTTACCCCCAGCAAAGGGAGCAGTTCTTC. Its protein is CASSYPQQREQFF.

The J gene is TRBJ1-1, the V gene TRBV9, with no clear D. The CDR3 loop spans 15 amino acids. CDR1 and CDR2 (germline): SGDLS, YYNGEE. The V gene lost 0 bases and the J gene lost 1 base, with 10 bases spanning the gap. CDR3 bases: TGTGCCAGCAGCGTAGAGAGGGAGGAGAACACTGAAGCTTTCTTT. Translated, it gives CASSVEREENTEAFF.

The chain recombines TRBV6-5 with TRBJ1-1; D is unclear. The CDR3 has 11 amino acids. The V and J ends lost 6 bases and 2 bases respectively, with 4 bases between them. Germline loops: CDR1 MNHEY, CDR2 SVGAGI. This chain's CDR3 is CASSPNTEAFF. The CDR3 DNA is TGTGCCAGCAGCCCTAACACTGAAGCTTTCTTT.

The V call is TRBV6-5, the J call TRBJ2-7; a weak D match, TRBD2 (6 bases). With 10 bases removed from V and 2 bases from J, the gap between germline ends came to 15 bases. Germline assignment: CDR1 MNHEY and CDR2 SVGAGI. The CDR3 length is 13 residues. As DNA, the CDR3 is TGTGCCACCTCTATGGGACTGACCTACGAGCAGTACTTC. Protein: CATSMGLTYEQYF.

As concerns this clone: This same CDR3 is encoded by further DNA sequences in the sample. This chain connects TRBV30 to TRBJ2-7, with TRBD1 identical over 8 bases. The germline gives CDR1 GTSNPN, CDR2 SVGIG (reference sequence). This CDR3 comprises 15 residues. With V trimmed by 4 bases and J by 0 bases, 8 bases remained unmatched. CDR3 nucleotide sequence: TGTGCCTGGACCAGGCAGGGGGCGACCTCCTACGAGCAGTACTTC. Translated, it gives CAWTRQGATSYEQYF.

The chain combines TRBV9 with TRBJ2-3; no clear D. In germline, CDR1 is SGDLS, CDR2 YYNGEE. Trimming cost V 7 bases and J 2 bases, with 5 bases left between them. The CDR3 is 11 residues long. Here the CDR3 DNA reads TGTGCCAGCGGTAACACAGATACGCAGTATTTT. Translating it yields CASGNTDTQYF.

The rearrangement uses TRBV7-2 and TRBJ2-6; D not resolved. CDR3 size: 16 residues. Trimming took 5 bases from V and 0 from J, leaving 11 bases between them. The germline V gene encodes CDR1 SGHTA and CDR2 FQGNSA. The CDR3 nucleotides read TGTGCCAGCAGCCCAAGGACCCTCTCTGGGGCCAACGTCCTGACTTTC. Translated, it gives CASSPRTLSGANVLTF.

DNA of the CDR3: TGTGCCAGCTCACCTCAGGGACGCGGCTATGGCTACACCTTC. Its protein is CASSPQGRGYGYTF. The chain has TRBV18 and TRBJ1-2; possibly TRBD1 for D (5 bases). Germline V gene lookup returns CDR1 KGHSH and CDR2 LQKENI. This CDR3 is built from 14 residues. V shed 3 bases and J shed 4 bases, with 12 bases lying between them. Full variable domain (outside the CDR3, taken from reference TRBV18 and TRBJ1-2): NAGVMQNPRHLVRRRGQEARLRCSPMKGHSHVYWYRQLPEEGLKFMVYLQKENIIDESGMPKERFSAEFPKEGPSILRIQQVVRGDSAAYFCASSPQGRGYGYTFGSGTRLTVV.

This chain joins TRBV2 and TRBJ2-7; 12 nucleotides match TRBD2. V dropped 6 bases and J dropped 4; count of bases not matched to a gene: 4. Germline V gene sequence: CDR1 SNHLY, CDR2 FYNNEI. CDR3 length: 14 amino acids. This chain's CDR3 is CASRTSGSSYEQYF. CDR3 coding DNA: TGTGCCAGCAGGACTAGCGGGAGTAGTTACGAGCAGTACTTC.

The V and J genes are TRBV11-3 and TRBJ2-7, with 16 bases lining up with TRBD2. The CDR3 has 16 residues. The V and J ends lost 4 bases and 5 bases, in that order; junction bases with no gene match: 5. Per germline, CDR1 SGHNT and CDR2 YENEEA. The CDR3 bases are TGTGCCAGCAGCTCCGGGACTAGCGGGAGGGCCCACGAGCAGTACTTC. This codes for CASSSGTSGRAHEQYF.

A few counts support this clone. This chain joins TRBV19 and TRBJ2-1, with TRBD2 matching over 15 bases. The CDR3 runs to 16 residues. The J segment lost 16 bases and the V segment lost 5 bases, leaving 15 bases of the junction unmatched. CDR1 and CDR2 from the germline V gene are LNHDA and SQIVND (reference sequence). The CDR3 DNA sequence: TGTGCCAGTAGTCCGGGACTAGCGGGGGGCCAGACCCTGATCTTCTTC. This sequence encodes CASSPGLAGGQTLIFF. Supplemented by reference TRBV19 and TRBJ2-1, the full variable domain reads DGGITQSPKYLFRKEGQNVTLSCEQNLNHDAMYWYRQDPGQGLRLIYYSQIVNDFQKGDIAEGYSVSREKKESFPLTVTSAQKNPTAFYLCASSPGLAGGQTLIFFGPGTRLTVL.

The chain combines TRBV4-2 with TRBJ2-1; no reliable D call. In germline, CDR1 is LGHNA, CDR2 YNFKEQ. V was shortened by 4 bases and J by 8 bases, with 12 bases between the two germline ends. The CDR3 length is 13 residues. CDR3 sequence: CASSPEGLYEQFF. CDR3 sequence (DNA): TGTGCCAGCAGCCCAGAAGGTCTCTATGAGCAGTTCTTC.

The rearrangement uses TRBV7-2 and TRBJ2-3; unclear D gene. V was trimmed by 1 base and J by 7 bases, leaving 3 bases between them. The CDR3 is made up of 11 amino acids. In germline, CDR1 is SGHTA, CDR2 FQGNSA. CDR3 loop: CASSLGNTQYF. The DNA for the CDR3 is TGTGCCAGCAGCTTAGGTAATACGCAGTATTTT. Together with reference TRBV7-2 and TRBJ2-3, the CDR3 gives the full variable domain: GAGVSQSPSNKVTEKGKDVELRCDPISGHTALYWYRQSLGQGLEFLIYFQGNSAPDKSGLPSDRFSAERTGGSVSTLTIQRTQQEDSAVYLCASSLGNTQYFGPGTRLTVL.

In its sample, this clone was seen a few times. The chain has TRBV4-3 and TRBJ1-4, with 7 bases aligning to TRBD1. This CDR3 has 15 residues. J was trimmed by 6 bases and V by 4 bases; bases with no gene match: 8. From germline, CDR1 is LGHNA and CDR2 YSLEER. CDR3 region: CASSPRTGLDEKLFF. DNA for the CDR3: TGCGCCAGCAGCCCCCGGACAGGTTTGGATGAAAAACTGTTTTTT.

The chain is built from TRBV7-2 and TRBJ1-5, with D hard to call. V was pared by 5 bases and J by 0 bases, with 8 bases between. The CDR3 is 14 amino acids. The germline gives CDR1 SGHTA, CDR2 FQGNSA. The chain's CDR3 is CASSRRDSNQPQHF. The DNA of the CDR3 is TGTGCCAGCAGCCGACGGGATAGCAATCAGCCCCAGCATTTT.

V and J are TRBV25-1 and TRBJ2-7; tentative D call: TRBD2 (6 bases). The V gene lost 6 bases and the J gene lost 7 bases, with 7 bases spanning the gap. Per the germline V gene, CDR1 is MGHDK and CDR2 is SYGVNS. CDR3 length: 10 residues. CDR3 nucleotides: TGTGCCAGCAGGGCGGGGGAGCAGTACTTC. Residues: CASRAGEQYF.

The chain uses TRBV9 and TRBJ2-1, with 8 nucleotides matching TRBD2. The CDR3 extends over 16 amino acids. With V trimmed by 0 bases and J by 10 bases, 12 bases remained unmatched. Germline values: CDR1 SGDLS, CDR2 YYNGEE. The CDR3 here is CASSVDLAGGVREQFF. Here the CDR3 DNA reads TGTGCCAGCAGCGTAGACCTAGCGGGCGGTGTACGGGAGCAGTTCTTC.

V is TRBV5-1 and J is TRBJ2-1; D may be TRBD2 (6 bases). The CDR3 has 15 residues. Germline assignment: CDR1 SGHRS and CDR2 YFSETQ. Trimming stripped 4 bases from V and 5 bases from J, with 16 bases between. CDR3 sequence: CASSAGTLQHNEQFF. In nucleotides, the CDR3 is TGCGCCAGCAGCGCTGGGACTCTCCAACACAATGAGCAGTTCTTC.

This sequence joins TRBV5-8 and TRBJ1-5; D is unresolved. The CDR3 consists of 11 residues. In germline, CDR1 is SGHTS, CDR2 YDEGEE. The germline V and J ends were trimmed by 4 bases and 8 bases, with 7 bases remaining between them. The CDR3 is CASSGVEPQHF. The CDR3 nucleotides are TGTGCCAGCAGCGGGGTCGAGCCCCAGCATTTT.

The chain links TRBV6-5 to TRBJ1-4, with 9 bases fitting TRBD1. The CDR3 has 15 residues. Trimming cost V 2 bases and J 6 bases; bases outside gene matches: 4. Germline V gives CDR1 MNHEY, CDR2 SVGAGI. CDR3 sequence: CASSYEGTGYEKLFF. The DNA of the CDR3 is TGTGCCAGCAGTTACGAGGGGACAGGGTATGAAAAACTGTTTTTT.

This clone was recorded a few times. This sequence joins TRBV5-1 and TRBJ1-6; a weak D match, TRBD1 (6 bases). Germline-derived CDR1 and CDR2 are SGHRS and YFSETQ. With 3 bases removed from V and 7 bases from J, the gap between germline ends came to 8 bases. This CDR3 spans 13 amino acids. In nucleotides, the CDR3 is TGCGCCAGCAGCTACGGACAGAATTCACCCCTCCACTTT. This gives the protein CASSYGQNSPLHF.

This chain links TRBV7-8 with TRBJ2-7; D is possibly TRBD2 (5 bases). This CDR3 comprises 14 residues. V lost 2 bases to trimming and J lost 1 base, with 9 bases between them. Germline loops: CDR1 SGHVS, CDR2 FQNEAQ. This CDR3 reads CASSLISGSYEQYF. CDR3 coding DNA: TGTGCCAGCAGCTTAATCAGCGGTTCCTACGAGCAGTACTTC.